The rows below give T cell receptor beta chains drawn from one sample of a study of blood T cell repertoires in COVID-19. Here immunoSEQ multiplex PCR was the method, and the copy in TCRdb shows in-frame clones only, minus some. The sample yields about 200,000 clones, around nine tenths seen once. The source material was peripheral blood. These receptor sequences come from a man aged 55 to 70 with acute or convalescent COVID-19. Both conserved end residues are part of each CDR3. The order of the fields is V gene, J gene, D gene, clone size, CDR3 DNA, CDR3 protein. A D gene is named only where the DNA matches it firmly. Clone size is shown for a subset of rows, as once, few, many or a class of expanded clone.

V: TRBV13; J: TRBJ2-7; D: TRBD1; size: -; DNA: TGTGCCAGCAGCAACAACAGGGGAAACGAGCAGTACTTC; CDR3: CASSNNRGNEQYF
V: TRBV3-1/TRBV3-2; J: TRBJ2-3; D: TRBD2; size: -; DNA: TGTGCCAGCAGCCCCGGACTAGCGGGGGGTCGGGCAGATACGCAGTATTTT; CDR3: CASSPGLAGGRADTQYF
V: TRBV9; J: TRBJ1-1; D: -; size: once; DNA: TGTGCCAGCAGCGTAGCTACGTTGGGCCCGGGGGACACTGAAGCTTTCTTT; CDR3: CASSVATLGPGDTEAFF
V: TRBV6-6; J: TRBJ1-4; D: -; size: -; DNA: TGTGCCAGCAGTTACCCGCCAGGCGCTAATGAAAAACTGTTTTTT; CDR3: CASSYPPGANEKLFF
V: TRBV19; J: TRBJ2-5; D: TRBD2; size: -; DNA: TGTGCCAGTAGTCCGCGGGAGGGCCGAAGAGAGACCCAGTACTTC; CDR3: CASSPREGRRETQYF
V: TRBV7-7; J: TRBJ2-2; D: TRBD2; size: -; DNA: TGTGCCAGCAGCCCCGTAACCGGGGGGATTGGGGAGCTGTTTTTT; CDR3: CASSPVTGGIGELFF
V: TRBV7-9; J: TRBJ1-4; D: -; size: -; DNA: TGTGCCAGCAGCTTGGAGGACCTGAGGGAAAAACTGTTTTTT; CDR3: CASSLEDLREKLFF
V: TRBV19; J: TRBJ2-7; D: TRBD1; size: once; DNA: TGTGCCAGTACAACCCGGACAGGGAACACCTACGAGCAGTACTTC; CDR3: CASTTRTGNTYEQYF
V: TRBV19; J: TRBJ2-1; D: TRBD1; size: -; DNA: TGTGCCAGTAGTATAGCAGGGGGCGGTGAGCAGTTCTTC; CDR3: CASSIAGGGEQFF
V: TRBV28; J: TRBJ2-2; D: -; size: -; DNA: TGTGCCAGCAGTGAGGGACTTTCAGCCGGGGAGCTGTTTTTT; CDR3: CASSEGLSAGELFF
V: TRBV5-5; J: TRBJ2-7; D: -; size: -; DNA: TGTGCCAGCAGCTTGCTTTCCTACGAGCAGTACTTC; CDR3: CASSLLSYEQYF
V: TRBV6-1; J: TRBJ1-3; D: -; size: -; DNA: TGTGCCAGCAGTGAAGGCCAGGGGATTTCTGGAAACACCATATATTTT; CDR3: CASSEGQGISGNTIYF
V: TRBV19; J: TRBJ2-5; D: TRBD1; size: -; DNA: TGTGCCAGTAGTCTACGGACAGGAAAAGAGACCCAGTACTTC; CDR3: CASSLRTGKETQYF
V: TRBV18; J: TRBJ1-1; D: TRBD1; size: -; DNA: TGTGCCAGCTCACCACCTAACAGGGGTAACACTGAAGCTTTCTTT; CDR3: CASSPPNRGNTEAFF
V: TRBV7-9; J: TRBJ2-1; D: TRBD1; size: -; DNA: TGTGCCAGCAGCTTAGATTCGACAGGGGAGGTCCACAATGAGCAGTTCTTC; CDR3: CASSLDSTGEVHNEQFF
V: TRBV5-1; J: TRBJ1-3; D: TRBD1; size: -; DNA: TGCGCCAGCAGCTTGGAGCAGGGGGCCGCTGGAAACACCATATATTTT; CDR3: CASSLEQGAAGNTIYF
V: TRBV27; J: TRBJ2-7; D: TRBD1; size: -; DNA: TGTGCCAGCAGCCTTGGGACAGGGGGCGAGCAGTACTTC; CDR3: CASSLGTGGEQYF
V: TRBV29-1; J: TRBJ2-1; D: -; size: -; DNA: TGCAGCGTTGGGGCTGTGAACACCTACAATGAGCAGTTCTTC; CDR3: CSVGAVNTYNEQFF
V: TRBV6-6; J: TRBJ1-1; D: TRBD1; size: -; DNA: TGTGCCAGCAGTTACACAGGGGCGCGAACTGAAGCTTTCTTT; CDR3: CASSYTGARTEAFF
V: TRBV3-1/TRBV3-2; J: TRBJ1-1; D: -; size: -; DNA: TGTGCCACACAGGGCTTGCCGAACACTGAAGCTTTCTTT; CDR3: CATQGLPNTEAFF
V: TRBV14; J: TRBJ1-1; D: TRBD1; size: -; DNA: TGTGCCAGCAGAGTGACAGGGTCACGGAACACTGAAGCTTTCTTT; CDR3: CASRVTGSRNTEAFF
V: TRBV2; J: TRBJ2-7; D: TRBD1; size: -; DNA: TGTGCCAGCAGAGGGGGCTTGGGCTACGAGCAGTACTTC; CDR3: CASRGGLGYEQYF
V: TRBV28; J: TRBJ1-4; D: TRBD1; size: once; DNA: TGTGCCAGCAGTTCGTCCACAGGGGGCGGGCTTGAAAAACTGTTTTTT; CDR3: CASSSSTGGGLEKLFF
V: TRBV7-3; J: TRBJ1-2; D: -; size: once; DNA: TGTGCCAGCAGCTTAACAGGCGGGTTACAGAGCTATGGCTACACCTTC; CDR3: CASSLTGGLQSYGYTF
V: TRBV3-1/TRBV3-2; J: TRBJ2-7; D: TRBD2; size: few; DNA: TGTGCCAGCAGCCAAAAGACTAGCGGGGGCGACGAGCAGTACTTC; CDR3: CASSQKTSGGDEQYF
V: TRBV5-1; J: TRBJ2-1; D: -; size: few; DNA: TGCGCCAGCAGCTTGACAGGTTCAGGCTCCTACAATGAGCAGTTCTTC; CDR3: CASSLTGSGSYNEQFF
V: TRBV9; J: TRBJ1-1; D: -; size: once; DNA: TGTGCCAGCAGCCACTCCCCGGGGAACACTGAAGCTTTCTTT; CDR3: CASSHSPGNTEAFF
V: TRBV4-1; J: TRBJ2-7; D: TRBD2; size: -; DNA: TGCGCCAGCAGCCAAGGAAGCGGGGGGGGGCCCTACGAGCAGTACTTC; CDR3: CASSQGSGGGPYEQYF
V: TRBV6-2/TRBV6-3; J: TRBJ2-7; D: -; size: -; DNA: TGTGCCAGCAGTTACGTGGGGCAGGCTGGAGAGCAGTACTTC; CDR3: CASSYVGQAGEQYF